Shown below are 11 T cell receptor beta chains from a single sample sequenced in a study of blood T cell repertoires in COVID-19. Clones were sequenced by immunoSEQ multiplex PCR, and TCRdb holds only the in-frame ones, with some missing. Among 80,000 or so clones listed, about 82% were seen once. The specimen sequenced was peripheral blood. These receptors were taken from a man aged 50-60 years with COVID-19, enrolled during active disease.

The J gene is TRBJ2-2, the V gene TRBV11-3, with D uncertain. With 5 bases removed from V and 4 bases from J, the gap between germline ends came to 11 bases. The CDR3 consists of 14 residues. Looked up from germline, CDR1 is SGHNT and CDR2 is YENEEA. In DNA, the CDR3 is TGTGCCAGCAGCGGTGACTCGCGCACCGGGGAGCTGTTTTTT. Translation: CASSGDSRTGELFF.

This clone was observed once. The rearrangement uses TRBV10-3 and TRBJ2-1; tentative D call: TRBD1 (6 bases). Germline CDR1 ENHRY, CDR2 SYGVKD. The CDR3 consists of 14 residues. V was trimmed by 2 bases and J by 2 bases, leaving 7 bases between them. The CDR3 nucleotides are TGTGCCATCAGTGAGACAGGGCCCTACAATGAGCAGTTCTTC. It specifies CAISETGPYNEQFF.

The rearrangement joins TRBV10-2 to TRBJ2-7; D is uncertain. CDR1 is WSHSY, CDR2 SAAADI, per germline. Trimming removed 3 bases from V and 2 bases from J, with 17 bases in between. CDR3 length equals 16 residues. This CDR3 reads CASSDLAETYPYEQYF. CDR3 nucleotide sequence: TGCGCCAGCAGTGATCTTGCGGAAACCTATCCCTACGAGCAGTACTTC.

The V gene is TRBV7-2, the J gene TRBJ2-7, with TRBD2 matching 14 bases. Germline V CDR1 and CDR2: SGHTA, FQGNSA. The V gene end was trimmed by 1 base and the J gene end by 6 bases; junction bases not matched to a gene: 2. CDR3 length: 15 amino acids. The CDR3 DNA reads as TGTGCCAGCAGCTTAGGGGGGACTAGCGGGAGCGAGCAGTACTTC. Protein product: CASSLGGTSGSEQYF. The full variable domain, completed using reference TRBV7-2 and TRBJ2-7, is GAGVSQSPSNKVTEKGKDVELRCDPISGHTALYWYRQSLGQGLEFLIYFQGNSAPDKSGLPSDRFSAERTGGSVSTLTIQRTQQEDSAVYLCASSLGGTSGSEQYFGPGTRLTVT.

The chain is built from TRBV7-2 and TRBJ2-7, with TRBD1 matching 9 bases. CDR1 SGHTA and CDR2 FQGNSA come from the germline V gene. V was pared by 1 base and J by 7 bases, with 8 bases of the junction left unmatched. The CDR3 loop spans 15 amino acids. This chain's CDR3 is CASSLEGTGFGEQYF. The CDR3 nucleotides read TGTGCCAGCAGCTTAGAGGGGACAGGGTTCGGGGAGCAGTACTTC.

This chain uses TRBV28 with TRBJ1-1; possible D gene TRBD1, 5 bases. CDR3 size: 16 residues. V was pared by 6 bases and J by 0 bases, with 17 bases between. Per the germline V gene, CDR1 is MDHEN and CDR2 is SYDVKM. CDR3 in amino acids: CASRYNRQNLNTEAFF. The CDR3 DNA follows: TGTGCCAGCAGATATAATAGACAGAACTTGAACACTGAAGCTTTCTTT.

CDR3 residues: CASRARYESGTQYF. Here the CDR3 DNA reads TGTGCCAGCAGAGCGCGTTATGAGTCCGGGACCCAGTACTTC. V and J are TRBV2 and TRBJ2-5; D not resolved. V was shortened by 6 bases and J by 7 bases, with 18 bases between the two germline ends. Looked up from germline, CDR1 is SNHLY and CDR2 is FYNNEI. This CDR3 has 14 amino acids.

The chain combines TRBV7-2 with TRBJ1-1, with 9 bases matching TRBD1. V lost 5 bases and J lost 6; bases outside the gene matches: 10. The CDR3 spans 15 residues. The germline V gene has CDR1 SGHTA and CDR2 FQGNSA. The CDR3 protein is CASSAGTGIVSEAFF. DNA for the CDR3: TGTGCCAGCAGCGCAGGGACAGGGATCGTATCTGAAGCTTTCTTT.

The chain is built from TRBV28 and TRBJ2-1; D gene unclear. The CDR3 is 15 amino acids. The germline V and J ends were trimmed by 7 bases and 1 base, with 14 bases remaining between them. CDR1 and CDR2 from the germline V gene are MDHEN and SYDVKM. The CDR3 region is CASILEEKSYNEQFF. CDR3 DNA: TGTGCCAGCATCCTTGAGGAGAAGTCCTACAATGAGCAGTTCTTC. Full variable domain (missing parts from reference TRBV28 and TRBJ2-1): DVKVTQSSRYLVKRTGEKVFLECVQDMDHENMFWYRQDPGLGLRLIYFSYDVKMKEKGDIPEGYSVSREKKERFSLILESASTNQTSMYLCASILEEKSYNEQFFGPGTRLTVL.

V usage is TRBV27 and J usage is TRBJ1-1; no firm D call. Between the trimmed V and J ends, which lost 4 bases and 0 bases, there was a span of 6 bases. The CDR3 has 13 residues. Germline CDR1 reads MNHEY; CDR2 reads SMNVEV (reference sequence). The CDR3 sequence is CASSSELNTEAFF. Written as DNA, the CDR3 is TGTGCCAGCAGTTCCGAGTTGAACACTGAAGCTTTCTTT.

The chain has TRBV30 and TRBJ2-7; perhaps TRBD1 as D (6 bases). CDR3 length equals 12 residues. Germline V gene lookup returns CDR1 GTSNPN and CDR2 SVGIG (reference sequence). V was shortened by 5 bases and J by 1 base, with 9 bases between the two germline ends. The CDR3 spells CAWGDISYEQYF. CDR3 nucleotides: TGTGCCTGGGGGGACATATCCTACGAGCAGTACTTC.